This is a list of T cell receptor beta chains from one sample in a study of blood T cells in healthy people across ages. TCRdb reanalysed the 5' RACE reads using MiXCR and keeps one entry per CDR3 protein. The sample comprises 750,000 to 950,000 distinct CDR3 sequences, roughly 25% of which are singletons, and 2.5% to 3.5% rests with the top ten. The same sample was also studied in work on T cells of mothers and their children.

Sequencing was carried out using blood. These receptors all come from a boy between 10 and 17 years old in good health. Both conserved end residues are part of each CDR3. Size is omitted from some rows. Given values are once, few, many or a class for expanded clones.

j_gene,v_gene,abundance,CDR3aa
TRBJ2-7,TRBV28,many,CASRETGSYEQYF
TRBJ2-2,TRBV6-6,few,CASFPQGDGELFF
TRBJ2-3,TRBV5-1,-,CASSLSNPSTDTQYF
TRBJ2-3,TRBV11-2,-,CASSLGLAQRTQYF
TRBJ2-1,TRBV25-1,few,CASSEEAYNEQFF
TRBJ2-4,TRBV20-1,-,CSARYDSGDIQYF
TRBJ2-3,TRBV6-2/TRBV6-3,-,CASSYSSTRRVQYF
-,TRBV28,-,CASSILAESYNEQFF
TRBJ1-2,TRBV3-1,few,CASSQMDNYGYTF
TRBJ1-5,TRBV3-1,-,CASSQDPGQGRVQPQHF
TRBJ2-5,TRBV21-1,-,CASSNRRAQETQYF
-,TRBV7-9,-,CASSFGTSYYEQFF
TRBJ1-1,TRBV20-1,once,CSARAPGVVTEAFF
TRBJ2-1,TRBV12-3/TRBV12-4,-,CASSILAGGHNEQFF
TRBJ1-2,TRBV7-8,few,CASSPRDTTNYGYTF
TRBJ1-5,TRBV7-2,few,CASSLGEGRWQPQHF
-,TRBV29-1,few,CSAGGTGGLGEQYF
TRBJ2-5,TRBV5-6,-,CASSWKYAGGETQYF
TRBJ2-4,TRBV3-1,-,CASSQEFTSIQYF
TRBJ2-5,TRBV20-1,few,CSAPPTTAETQYF
TRBJ2-7,TRBV9,-,CASSPQGMNHEQYF
TRBJ2-5,TRBV5-1,-,CASGLHGETQYF
TRBJ2-7,TRBV12-3/TRBV12-4,-,CASSLQGVSYEQYF
TRBJ2-3,TRBV2,-,CASREMLAVTLDTQYF
-,TRBV4-2,-,CASSQGESGETQYF
TRBJ1-2,TRBV3-1,few,CASSLTGITGYTF
TRBJ1-2,TRBV5-5,few,CASSLPGGYGYTF